This note documents a single T cell receptor beta chain sequence. No antigen is known for it. Method: immunoSEQ multiplex PCR; TCRdb's copy keeps in-frame clones and lacks some. This sample has fewer than 150,000 clones, with around 86% found just once. V lost 4 bases to trimming and J lost 1 base, with 11 bases between them. There are 14 residues in the CDR3. Germline assignment: CDR1 SGHRS and CDR2 YFSETQ. These data come from a study of T cell responses to AZD1222 COVID-19 vaccine. Overall study results and limits: Reportedly, nearly half of unique spike TCRs recognized epitopes outside B.1.351/B.1.1.7 mutations.

The rearrangement uses TRBV5-1 and TRBJ1-1, with D tentatively TRBD1 (6 bases). The source was peripheral blood, collected on day 0 of AZD1222 vaccination. This clonotype originated in an adult in good health. The CDR3 DNA is TGCGCCAGCAGCAAGACAGGAGGGAACACTGAAGCTTTCTTT. Translated: CASSKTGGNTEAFF.